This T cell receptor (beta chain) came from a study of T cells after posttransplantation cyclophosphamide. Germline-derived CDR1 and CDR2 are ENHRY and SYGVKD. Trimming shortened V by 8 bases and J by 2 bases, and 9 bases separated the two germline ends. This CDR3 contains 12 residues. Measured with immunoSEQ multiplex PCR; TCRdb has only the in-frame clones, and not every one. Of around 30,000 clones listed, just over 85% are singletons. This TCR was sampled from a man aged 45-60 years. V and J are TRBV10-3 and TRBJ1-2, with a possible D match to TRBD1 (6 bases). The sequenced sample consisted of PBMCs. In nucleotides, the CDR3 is TGTGCCATCCGGGACACCAACTATGGCTACACCTTC. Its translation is CAIRDTNYGYTF.